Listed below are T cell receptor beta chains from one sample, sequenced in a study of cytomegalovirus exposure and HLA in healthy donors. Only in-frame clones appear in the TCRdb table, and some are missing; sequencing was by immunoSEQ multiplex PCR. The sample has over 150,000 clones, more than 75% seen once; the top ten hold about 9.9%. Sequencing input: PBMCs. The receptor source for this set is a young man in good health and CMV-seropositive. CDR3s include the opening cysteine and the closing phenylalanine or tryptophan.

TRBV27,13,CASSLDRGSGYTF
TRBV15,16,CATSSGAGGGTDTQYF
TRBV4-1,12,CASSQTGRGYTF
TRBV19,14,CASSISGSLYEQYF
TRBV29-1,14,CSVHPATVHNEQFF
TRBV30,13,CAWSAGTRETQYF
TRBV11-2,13,CASSQRLREKLFF
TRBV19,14,CASSIRQGNQPQHF
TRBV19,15,CASSAVTANTGELFF
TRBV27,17,CASSSQGARISNQPQHF
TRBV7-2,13,CASSPHQAYEQYF
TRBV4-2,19,CASSQDPTRGGGPGNTIYF
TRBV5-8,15,CASSLEGRGQETQYF
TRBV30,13,CAWSVTGGGGYTF
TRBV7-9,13,CASSAQGGTEAFF
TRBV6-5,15,CASSLDRGRMQPQHF
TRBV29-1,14,CSVEAQGLNTEAFF
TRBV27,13,CASRGASGNTIYF
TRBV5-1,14,CASSLAITVTEAFF
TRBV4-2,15,CASSQDHSSPGELFF
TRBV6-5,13,CASSAGGTDTQYF
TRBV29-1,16,CSVVPWDRVGGTEAFF
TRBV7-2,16,CASSLRPGDGNYGYTF
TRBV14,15,CASSQDLGAVYGYTF
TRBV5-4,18,CASSLPFSWGQSYNEQFF
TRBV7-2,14,CASSRVAGSYEQYF
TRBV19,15,CASSIGLGTGEGYTF
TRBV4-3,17,CASSQDLAVAGAGELFF
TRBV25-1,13,CASSDNWRETQYF
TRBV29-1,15,CSVGTGQGAQQPQHF
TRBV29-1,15,CSVDSGTVFNYGYTF
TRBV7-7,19,CASSLLRGTSGIPLGELFF
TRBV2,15,CASTMTDRGDQPQHF
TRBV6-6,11,CASSRRETQYF
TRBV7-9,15,CASSPRGPGGTEAFF
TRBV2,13,CARYDRGTDTQYF
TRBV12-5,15,CASGLLPAGANVLTF
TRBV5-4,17,CASSLGPTGGSTDTQYF
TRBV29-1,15,CSVDGSSGRQETQYF
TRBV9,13,CASSVPPWASYTF
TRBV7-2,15,CASSFSSGRTGELFF
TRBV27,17,CASSSRLPGASGAEQYF
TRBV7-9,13,CASAVAMNTEAFF
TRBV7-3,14,CASSLLVAADTQYF
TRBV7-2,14,CASSSDPTTWVQFF
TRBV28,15,CASSPAGPAQETQYF
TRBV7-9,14,CASSATGIGYGYTF
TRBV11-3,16,CASSLGLDFGADTQYF
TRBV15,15,CATSRSQGAGQPQHF
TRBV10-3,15,CATQGQPVRTDTQYF
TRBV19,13,CASSIDRGTEAFF
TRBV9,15,CASSVGLAGIETQYF
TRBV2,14,CASRGTGVHEKLFF
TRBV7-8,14,CASSSLVNTGELFF
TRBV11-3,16,CASRRLPGQGPYEQYF